This TCR beta chain is from a study of T cells after yellow fever vaccination. Study outcomes and limitations: The secondary response was weaker, and its peak arrived faster, on day 5 versus 15.

CDR3 size: 13 residues. The V gene lost 1 base and the J gene lost 5 bases, with 8 bases spanning the gap. The germline CDR1 and CDR2 sequences are SGHVS and FQNEAQ. Conversion of TCR transcripts into cDNA relied on 5'RACE template switching, which added a universal primer site and UMIs. TCRdb reprocessed the 5' RACE reads with MiXCR, giving one entry per CDR3 protein. The table includes about 300,000 distinct CDR3 sequences, 6.8% detected once. This clonotype was seen a few times. Its matching antigen is unknown. The gene calls are TRBV7-8 and TRBJ2-5; D may match TRBD1 or TRBD2 (5 bases each). This specimen consisted of PBMCs, obtained about 41 days after the first yellow fever vaccination. The sequence was collected from a man aged 18-30 years who received the YFV17D yellow fever vaccine. CDR3 in amino acids: CASSLGGMETQYF. The CDR3, as DNA: TGTGCCAGCAGCTTAGGGGGGATGGAGACCCAGTACTTC. Using reference TRBV7-8 and TRBJ2-5 for the parts outside the CDR3, the full variable domain is GAGVSQSPRYKVAKRGQDVALRCDPISGHVSLFWYQQALGQGPEFLTYFQNEAQLDKSGLPSDRFFAERPEGSVSTLKIQRTQQEDSAVYLCASSLGGMETQYFGPGTRLLVL.